Each of the 32 T cell receptor beta chains below was sequenced from the same sample in a study of CDR3 diversity in severe acne. Each CDR3 protein gets one entry after TCRdb re-called the PCR reads with MiXCR. The repertoire holds approximately 90,000 distinct CDR3 sequences, with 45% to 50% as singletons. Sequenced: blood. The receptors shown here come from a male donor with severe acne vulgaris.

In its sample, this clonotype was seen a few times. A much larger clone differs from this one at a single base, so this may be a read error. The V gene is TRBV7-2, the J gene TRBJ2-6, with a tentative D call TRBD1 (5 bases). The CDR3 runs to 16 residues. Germline V CDR1 and CDR2: SGHTA, FQGNSA. The CDR3 sequence: CASSLASTTGANVLAF. DNA of the CDR3: TGTGCCAGCAGCTTAGCGTCGACAACTGGGGCCAACGTCCTGGCTTTC. The full variable domain, with the rest looked up from reference TRBV7-2 and TRBJ2-6, is GAGVSQSPSNKVTEKGKDVELRCDPISGHTALYWYRQSLGQGLEFLIYFQGNSAPDKSGLPSDRFSAERTGGSVSTLTIQRTQQEDSAVYLCASSLASTTGANVLAFGAGSRLTVL.

About this clonotype: Being one base from a much bigger clone, this may be a read error. The J gene is TRBJ2-7, the V gene TRBV6-1, with 10 positions matching TRBD2. Germline V gives CDR1 MNHNS, CDR2 SASEGT. The CDR3 loop spans 14 amino acids. The CDR3 sequence is CASSIAGGGYAQYF. Written as DNA, the CDR3 is TGTGCCAGCAGTATAGCGGGAGGAGGTTACGCGCAGTACTTC.

The CDR3 is CASSQELGGGYNEQFF. Written as DNA, the CDR3 is TGCGCCAGCAGCCAAGAATTGGGGGGGGGTTACAATGAGCAGTTCTTC. The chain has TRBV4-3 and TRBJ2-1, with 7 bases fitting TRBD2. CDR3 length equals 16 residues. Unmatched junction bases numbered 6, after V lost 0 bases and J lost 4 bases. Germline assignment: CDR1 LGHNA and CDR2 YSLEER.

By share, this clonotype ranks as medium-sized. The chain joins TRBV7-3 to TRBJ2-5, with D perhaps TRBD2 (5 bases). The germline gives CDR1 SGHTA, CDR2 FQGTGA. This CDR3 has 13 residues. V lost 5 bases, J lost 8 bases, and 15 bases lay in between. The CDR3 DNA follows: TGTGCCAGCAGCCCCCAAGTGCCGGGAACCCAGTACTTC. Translation: CASSPQVPGTQYF.

This clonotype was recorded only once. The chain couples TRBV10-3 to TRBJ1-6; the D gene is possibly TRBD1 (6 bases). V lost 7 bases and J 9 bases, leaving 13 bases between the germline ends. This CDR3 is 13 amino acids long. Per the germline V gene, CDR1 is ENHRY and CDR2 is SYGVKD. The CDR3 loop reads CAITRRGGSPLHF. CDR3 nucleotide sequence: TGTGCCATCACCCGACGAGGGGGTTCACCCCTCCACTTT.

This clonotype was found many times. The conserved phenylalanine or tryptophan is not found at the CDR3 terminus, so this likely reflects a read error. Because the CDR3's place on the DNA is in doubt, the DNA is left out and the CDR3 is given as listed by TCRdb. V and J are TRBV6-4 and TRBJ2-7; the table's D call, TRBD2, has no DNA check behind it. Germline assignment: CDR1 MRHNA and CDR2 SNTAGT. 11 amino acids form the CDR3, both terminal residues included. The CDR3 spells CASSDSAGGYI.

This clonotype was counted between two and nine times. V and J are TRBV11-2 and TRBJ1-2, with 7 bases identical to TRBD1. The V gene end was trimmed by 3 bases and the J gene end by 4 bases; junction bases not matched to a gene: 5. From germline, CDR1 is SGHAT and CDR2 FQNNGV. There are 14 residues in the CDR3. In nucleotides, the CDR3 is TGTGCCAGCAGCTTGGGACAGACTCTCTATGGCTACACCTTC. Amino acid sequence: CASSLGQTLYGYTF.

To note about this clonotype: A much larger clone differs by one base, so this may be a read error. The gene calls are TRBV7-9 and TRBJ2-7, with a weak D call TRBD2 (5 bases). Looked up from germline, CDR1 is SEHNR and CDR2 is FQNEAQ (reference sequence). CDR3 length: 21 amino acids. Trimming pared 2 bases from V and 0 bases from J, leaving 29 bases between. The CDR3 loop reads CASSLFPGPPPPRESSYEQYF. DNA for the CDR3: TGTGCCAGCAGCTTATTCCCGGGCCCCCCTCCGCCGAGGGAAAGCTCCTACGAGCAGTACTTC. The full variable domain, its missing parts supplied by reference TRBV7-9 and TRBJ2-7, is DTGVSQNPRHKITKRGQNVTFRCDPISEHNRLYWYRQTLGQGPEFLTYFQNEAQLEKSRLLSDRFSAERPKGSFSTLEIQRTEQGDSAMYLCASSLFPGPPPPRESSYEQYFGPGTRLTVT.

The chain couples TRBV25-1 to TRBJ1-2; D may be TRBD1 (6 bases). V lost 2 bases, J lost 5 bases, and 12 bases lay in between. Per germline, CDR1 MGHDK and CDR2 SYGVNS. The CDR3 sequence is 14 residues long. CDR3 amino acids: CASSELWRGYGYTF. The DNA for the CDR3 is TGTGCCAGCAGTGAACTGTGGAGGGGGTATGGCTACACCTTC.

To note about this clonotype: A much bigger clone sits one base away, suggesting this may be a read error. The rearrangement joins TRBV7-9 to TRBJ2-1, with D unresolved. This CDR3 has 15 amino acids. The germline CDR1 and CDR2 sequences are SEHNR and FQNEAQ (reference sequence). CDR3 in DNA: TGTGCCAGCAGCTTAATTCAAGTCTCCTACAATGGGCAGTTCTTC. Translation: CASSLIQVSYNGQFF.

This clonotype turned up a few times. V gene TRBV12-3 or TRBV12-4 combines with J gene TRBJ1-6, with a tentative D call TRBD1 (6 bases). Between the trimmed V and J ends, which lost 4 bases and 2 bases, there was a span of 15 bases. The CDR3 has 17 amino acids. The CDR3 DNA sequence: TGTGCCAGCAGTTCTCAAAGGACAGAGACCTATAATTCACCCCTCCACTTT. This codes for CASSSQRTETYNSPLHF.

This clonotype was seen just once. The chain links TRBV5-6 to TRBJ2-3; D is perhaps TRBD2 (5 bases). This CDR3 has 14 amino acids. Germline assignment: CDR1 SGHDT and CDR2 YYEEEE. V was cut by 4 bases and J by 7 bases, with 16 bases left in between. The CDR3 coding sequence is TGTGCCAGCAGCGTGGACGGCGGAGGACATACGCAGTATTTT. It encodes CASSVDGGGHTQYF.

This chain connects TRBV5-6 to TRBJ1-1; D gene ambiguous. The germline gives CDR1 SGHDT, CDR2 YYEEEE. CDR3 length: 13 amino acids. V was trimmed by 2 bases and J by 0 bases, leaving 5 bases between them. CDR3 loop: CASSLRLNTEAFF. The CDR3 nucleotides read TGTGCCAGCAGCTTAAGGCTGAACACTGAAGCTTTCTTT.

The chain combines TRBV6-5 with TRBJ1-5; perhaps TRBD1 as D (6 bases). Trimming removed 8 bases from V and 2 bases from J, with 13 bases in between. Germline CDR1 and CDR2: MNHEY and SVGAGI. The CDR3 is 14 amino acids. Here the CDR3 reads CASHTGTGNQPQHF. The CDR3, as DNA: TGTGCCAGCCATACAGGGACGGGCAATCAGCCCCAGCATTTT.

V gene TRBV10-3 combines with J gene TRBJ2-5; D is perhaps TRBD2 (7 bases). The CDR3 is made up of 12 amino acids. The V gene's germline CDR1 is ENHRY and CDR2 SYGVKD. Trimming removed 9 bases at V and 4 bases at J, with 12 bases between. The CDR3 bases are TGTGCCATGGGGGGGGGCACAGAGACCCAGTACTTC. It encodes CAMGGGTETQYF.

This clonotype has a count of ten or more. The chain is built from TRBV7-9 and TRBJ2-5; 10 bases match TRBD2. The CDR3 loop spans 15 amino acids. J was trimmed by 4 bases and V by 6 bases; bases with no gene match: 8. The germline V gene has CDR1 SEHNR and CDR2 FQNEAQ (reference sequence). The CDR3 sequence: CASRIAGGVSETQYF. The CDR3 DNA reads TGTGCCAGCAGAATAGCGGGGGGAGTCTCAGAGACCCAGTACTTC.

This chain joins TRBV25-1 and TRBJ2-6; TRBD1 might be the D (6 bases). The V end was cut by 4 bases, the J end by 2 bases, with 9 bases between. Germline loops: CDR1 MGHDK, CDR2 SYGVNS. CDR3 size: 15 residues. CDR3 amino acids: CASSAWGPGANVLTF. CDR3 nucleotide sequence: TGTGCCAGCAGTGCCTGGGGGCCTGGGGCCAACGTCCTGACTTTC.

This clonotype was observed at least ten times. The chain employs TRBV6-5 and TRBJ2-1; TRBD2 matches at 7 bases. V shed 6 bases and J 3 bases; nucleotides not matched to a gene: 5. The CDR3 covers 14 residues. Germline-derived CDR1 and CDR2 are MNHEY and SVGAGI. The CDR3 DNA sequence: TGTGCCAGCAGGACGGGGGGAGGCTACAATGAGCAGTTCTTC. It codes for CASRTGGGYNEQFF.

This chain links TRBV25-1 with TRBJ2-7; no clear D. V gave up 5 bases and J gave up 4 bases, with 9 bases separating them. Per germline, CDR1 MGHDK and CDR2 SYGVNS. The CDR3 runs 12 residues. The CDR3 DNA reads as TGTGCCAGCAGTTCTGACGGGTACGAGCAGTACTTC. This codes for CASSSDGYEQYF.

The chain recombines TRBV7-2 with TRBJ2-5; 7 nucleotides match TRBD1. CDR3 length equals 16 residues. Germline CDR1 SGHTA, CDR2 FQGNSA. Trimming at V came to 7 bases and at J to 2 bases, leaving 13 bases not matched to a gene. CDR3 amino acids: CASIQRDGTAQETQYF. For the CDR3, the DNA is TGTGCCAGCATCCAACGGGATGGGACAGCTCAAGAGACCCAGTACTTC.

This clonotype was counted ten times or more. The rearrangement uses TRBV25-1 and TRBJ2-7; 12 bases match TRBD2. This CDR3 is built from 15 residues. V was pared by 5 bases and J by 6 bases, with 8 bases of the junction left unmatched. The germline gives CDR1 MGHDK, CDR2 SYGVNS. CDR3: CASSKPPGLAGEQYF. CDR3 bases: TGTGCCAGCAGTAAACCACCGGGACTAGCGGGCGAGCAGTACTTC.

The chain carries TRBV2 and TRBJ2-7; maybe TRBD2 (5 bases). The CDR3 consists of 14 residues. Germline-derived CDR1 and CDR2 are SNHLY and FYNNEI. The V gene lost 5 bases and the J gene lost 0 bases, with 11 bases spanning the gap. CDR3 nucleotide sequence: TGTGCCAGCAGTTACTCGGGGAGCTCCTACGAGCAGTACTTC. Translation gives CASSYSGSSYEQYF.

In this sample, this clonotype turned up a few times. The chain combines TRBV5-6 with TRBJ2-1; 7 bases map to TRBD1. The CDR3 loop spans 14 amino acids. V was clipped by 4 bases and J by 9 bases; unmatched bases: 10. Per germline, CDR1 SGHDT and CDR2 YYEEEE. The CDR3 nucleotides are TGTGCCAGCAGCACCAACCCAGGGGGTAGTGAGCAGTTCTTC. This translates into CASSTNPGGSEQFF.

A word on this clonotype: A read error is possible here, since a much larger clone lies one base away. This rearrangement joins TRBV20-1 to TRBJ2-3; D may be TRBD1 or TRBD2 (5 bases each). The CDR3 contains 11 residues. CDR1 is DFQATT and CDR2 is SNEGSKA in the germline V gene (reference sequence). CDR3 amino acids: CSVGDTDTRYF. The CDR3 nucleotides read TGCAGCGTGGGGGATACAGATACGCGGTATTTT.

The table lists this clonotype with a count of one. The chain carries TRBV10-3 and TRBJ2-7; unclear D gene. Germline V gene lookup returns CDR1 ENHRY and CDR2 SYGVKD. V was trimmed by 0 bases and J by 6 bases, leaving 12 bases between them. The CDR3 is 14 residues long. The chain's CDR3 is CAISESNLPTEQYF. The CDR3 DNA follows: TGTGCCATCAGTGAGTCGAACCTCCCGACCGAGCAGTACTTC.

This clonotype was seen only a few times. This chain connects TRBV7-9 to TRBJ1-4; no definite D call. The CDR3 contains 14 residues. Germline V gene lookup returns CDR1 SEHNR and CDR2 FQNEAQ (reference sequence). Trimming removed 2 bases from V and 7 bases from J, with 11 bases in between. The CDR3 region is CASSLYLGGEKLFF. The CDR3 DNA reads TGTGCCAGCAGCTTATACCTGGGTGGTGAAAAACTGTTTTTT.

Only a few counts were recorded for this clonotype. The CDR3 DNA is TGCGCCAGCAGCCAAGGACCGTACCAAGAGACCCAGTACTTC. This translates into CASSQGPYQETQYF. V gene TRBV4-1 combines with J gene TRBJ2-5, with D uncertain. V was trimmed by 1 base and J by 0 bases, leaving 6 bases between them. Per germline, CDR1 MGHRA and CDR2 YSYEKL. This CDR3 has 14 residues.

The CDR3, as DNA: TGTGCCAGCAGCGGACTAGCGGGAGCGGGTGGTGAGCAGTTCTTC. Encoded protein: CASSGLAGAGGEQFF. V usage is TRBV2 and J usage is TRBJ2-1; the match to TRBD2 covers 13 bases. The CDR3 has 15 amino acids. Losses at the gene ends were 6 bases for V and 9 bases for J; bases not matched to a gene: 8. The germline V gene has CDR1 SNHLY and CDR2 FYNNEI. Drawing the rest from reference TRBV2 and TRBJ2-1, the complete variable domain is EPEVTQTPSHQVTQMGQEVILRCVPISNHLYFYWYRQILGQKVEFLVSFYNNEISEKSEIFDDQFSVERPDGSNFTLKIRSTKLEDSAMYFCASSGLAGAGGEQFFGPGTRLTVL.

Many counts were recorded for this clonotype. The V gene is TRBV7-9, the J gene TRBJ2-1; 9 nucleotides align to TRBD1. The V gene end was trimmed by 3 bases and the J gene end by 5 bases; junction bases not matched to a gene: 5. The germline V gene encodes CDR1 SEHNR and CDR2 FQNEAQ (reference sequence). The CDR3 covers 15 residues. This CDR3 is CASSLNRGLNNEQFF. CDR3 sequence (DNA): TGTGCCAGCAGCTTGAACAGGGGGCTTAACAATGAGCAGTTCTTC.

The chain carries TRBV6-1 and TRBJ1-4; tentative D call: TRBD1 (5 bases). Trimming removed 4 bases at V and 2 bases at J, with 11 bases between. The CDR3 consists of 15 residues. The V gene's germline CDR1 is MNHNS and CDR2 SASEGT. CDR3 sequence: CASSAREGTNEKLFF. CDR3 DNA sequence: TGTGCCAGCAGTGCGCGTGAGGGGACTAATGAAAAACTGTTTTTT.

V gene TRBV24-1 combines with J gene TRBJ2-2, with D maybe TRBD1 (6 bases). V lost 7 bases and J 4 bases, leaving 6 bases between the germline ends. The CDR3 extends over 12 amino acids. Germline V gives CDR1 KGHDR, CDR2 SFDVKD. CDR3 protein: CATRGATGELFF. In DNA form, the CDR3 reads TGTGCCACCAGGGGGGCCACCGGGGAGCTGTTTTTT.

This clonotype was observed at least ten times. This sequence joins TRBV25-1 and TRBJ2-1; possible D gene TRBD1, 5 bases. Per germline, CDR1 MGHDK and CDR2 SYGVNS. V was pared by 0 bases and J by 14 bases, with 11 bases between. The CDR3 spans 12 residues. The DNA of the CDR3 is TGTGCCAGCAGTGAATACGACAGCCCTAAGTTCTTC. Its translation: CASSEYDSPKFF.